What follows is one T cell receptor (beta chain) and its context. TCRdb's table, derived via immunoSEQ multiplex PCR, lists solely in-frame clones and lacks some. The sample gives over a million clones, around 95% of which show up once; 0.95% to 1.5% is in the top ten. The sample comes from a study of shared clonotypes between healthy human individuals. Germline CDR1 reads ENHRY; CDR2 reads SYGVKD. The CDR3 runs 15 residues. Losses at the gene ends were 4 bases for V and 6 bases for J; bases not matched to a gene: 9. V usage is TRBV10-3 and J usage is TRBJ1-2, with 9 positions matching TRBD1. Source material: naive CD4+ T cells sorted from blood. Subset meaning: CD45RA+ positively selected. This receptor was taken from a young man in good health. CDR3 in amino acids: CAISGKDRGVDGYTF. CDR3 sequence (DNA): TGTGCCATCAGTGGAAAGGACAGGGGCGTTGATGGCTACACCTTC.